This is a list of T cell receptor beta chains from one sample in a study of blood T cell repertoires in COVID-19. Clones were read by immunoSEQ multiplex PCR, and TCRdb kept only the in-frame ones, dropping some. The data show about 220,000 clones, approximately 86% seen once. The sequencing input was PBMCs or T cells enriched from blood (not recorded which). The receptors originated from a woman aged 45-65 years with acute COVID-19. The CDR3 runs from the conserved cysteine through the conserved F or W. Fields, in order: J gene, V gene, clone size, D gene, CDR3 DNA, CDR3 protein. D genes are given only for firm matches. Expanded clones get a size class; other rows say once, few or many, or leave the size out.

TRBJ1-1 | TRBV15 | - | - | TGTGCCACCAGCTGGAGATTTGGGAACACTGAAGCTTTCTTT | CATSWRFGNTEAFF
TRBJ2-3 | TRBV2 | - | - | TGTGCCAGCGGGTACAGTGATACGCAGTATTTT | CASGYSDTQYF
TRBJ1-5 | TRBV27 | once | - | TGTGCCAGCAGTTTCTCCACAGGATCCAATCAGCCCCAGCATTTT | CASSFSTGSNQPQHF
TRBJ1-4 | TRBV5-1 | - | - | TGCGCCAGCAGCTTGGAAGGGGAGGGCGAAAAACTGTTTTTT | CASSLEGEGEKLFF
TRBJ2-7 | TRBV27 | - | TRBD2 | TGTGCCAGCAGCCCTACAGGCCCGGGGGGTGAGCAGTACTTC | CASSPTGPGGEQYF
TRBJ1-2 | TRBV6-6 | - | TRBD1 | TGTGCCACCTGGGACAGGGGAGGGCCTAACTATGGCTACACCTTC | CATWDRGGPNYGYTF
TRBJ2-2 | TRBV28 | - | TRBD1 | TGTGCCAGCAGAGCATCCGGGACAGGGACCGGGGAGCTGTTTTTT | CASRASGTGTGELFF
TRBJ1-1 | TRBV7-8 | - | - | TGTGCCAGCAGCTGGGGCCAAGGGAACACTGAAGCTTTCTTT | CASSWGQGNTEAFF
TRBJ1-1 | TRBV7-2 | - | - | TGTGCCAGCAGCTCGAGACAGGCTGGGGACACTGAAGCTTTCTTT | CASSSRQAGDTEAFF
TRBJ2-1 | TRBV2 | - | - | TGTGCCAGCAGTGGACAGGAAGTCAACAATGAGCAGTTCTTC | CASSGQEVNNEQFF
TRBJ2-5 | TRBV5-1 | - | TRBD1 | TGCGCCAGCAGCCGAGGACAGGGTCGGGAGACCCAGTACTTC | CASSRGQGRETQYF
TRBJ2-7 | TRBV7-9 | - | - | TGTGCCAGCAGCCGGGATGTACTGGAGCAGTACTTC | CASSRDVLEQYF
TRBJ2-2 | TRBV9 | - | TRBD2 | TGTGCCAGCAGCGTACCTAGGGCTAGCGGAGACACCGGGGAGCTGTTTTTT | CASSVPRASGDTGELFF
TRBJ1-1 | TRBV6-5 | - | - | TGTGCCAGCAAACTTATCCCGAACACTGAAGCTTTCTTT | CASKLIPNTEAFF
TRBJ2-3 | TRBV6-6 | - | TRBD2 | TGTGCCAGCAATAAACTAGCGGTCACAGATACGCAGTATTTT | CASNKLAVTDTQYF
TRBJ2-7 | TRBV29-1 | - | TRBD1 | TGCAGCGTTGGACAGGGCCCCAACGAGCAGTACTTC | CSVGQGPNEQYF
TRBJ1-2 | TRBV3-1/TRBV3-2 | - | - | TGTGCCAGCAGCCAAGAAACAACTAACTATGGCTACACCTTC | CASSQETTNYGYTF
TRBJ2-7 | TRBV4-1 | - | - | TGCGCCAGCAGCCAAGATCTACGCGACTACGAGCAGTACTTC | CASSQDLRDYEQYF
TRBJ2-1 | TRBV14 | once | TRBD1 | TGTGCCAGCAGCCCTGGGACAGGGGGGGGGAATGAGCAGTTCTTC | CASSPGTGGGNEQFF
TRBJ2-4 | TRBV28 | - | TRBD1 | TGTGCCAGCAGTTTAGGGGCAGGGGGAAGCAAAAACATTCAGTACTTC | CASSLGAGGSKNIQYF
TRBJ1-4 | TRBV25-1 | - | TRBD1 | TGTGCCAGCAGTGGACAGGGGTATGAAAAACTGTTTTTT | CASSGQGYEKLFF
TRBJ2-3 | TRBV3-1/TRBV3-2 | many | TRBD2 | TGTGCCAGCAGCCGTGGACTAGCCCCATCGCAGTATTTT | CASSRGLAPSQYF
TRBJ2-1 | TRBV5-1 | - | - | TGCGCCAGCAGCTATGACACCAGCTCCTACAATGAGCAGTTCTTC | CASSYDTSSYNEQFF
TRBJ1-5 | TRBV6-5 | few | - | TGTGCCAGCAAGGGGCCAAATCAGCCCCAGCATTTT | CASKGPNQPQHF
TRBJ1-2 | TRBV30 | - | - | TGTGCCTGGTCCCCACAGACGTTCTATGGCTACACCTTC | CAWSPQTFYGYTF
TRBJ1-4 | TRBV28 | - | TRBD1 | TGTGCCAGCAGTAACCAGGGGGCGTTTGAAAAACTGTTTTTT | CASSNQGAFEKLFF
TRBJ1-5 | TRBV5-1 | - | TRBD1 | TGCGCCAGCAGCCCCGGAGGACAGGGAGGGCAGCCCCAGCATTTT | CASSPGGQGGQPQHF
TRBJ2-1 | TRBV7-3 | - | TRBD2 | TGTGCCAGCAGCCCCCGGGGGAGCGGGAGAGACAGCTCCTACAATGAGCAGTTCTTC | CASSPRGSGRDSSYNEQFF
TRBJ1-2 | TRBV27 | - | - | TGTGCCAGCAGTATGTACAGGGCGGACGACTATGGCTACACCTTC | CASSMYRADDYGYTF
TRBJ2-2 | TRBV7-2 | - | TRBD2 | TGTGCCAGCAGCTTACTCCCGGGAGGGCCAAAGAACACCGGGGAGCTGTTTTTT | CASSLLPGGPKNTGELFF
TRBJ2-1 | TRBV3-1/TRBV3-2 | once | TRBD1 | TGTGCCAGCAGCCATGGGACAGGTTACAATGAGCAGTTCTTC | CASSHGTGYNEQFF
TRBJ1-1 | TRBV19 | few | - | TGTGCCAGTAGTATATCAGTGAACACTGAAGCTTTCTTT | CASSISVNTEAFF
TRBJ1-4 | TRBV28 | - | - | TGTGCCAGCGGGGAGCAGGGGCCCCTTAATGAAAAACTGTTTTTT | CASGEQGPLNEKLFF
TRBJ2-2 | TRBV11-2 | - | - | TGTGCCGGCCACGGGGTCCACACCGGGGAGCTGTTTTTT | CAGHGVHTGELFF
TRBJ2-7 | TRBV3-1/TRBV3-2 | - | TRBD2 | TGTGCCAGCAGCCAAGCGACTAGCGGGGGGTTCCGGCCCTACGAGCAGTACTTC | CASSQATSGGFRPYEQYF
TRBJ2-1 | TRBV12-3/TRBV12-4 | once | - | TGTGCCAGCAACCCTAGCTCCTACAATGAGCAGTTCTTC | CASNPSSYNEQFF
TRBJ2-7 | TRBV30 | once | TRBD2 | TGTGCCTGGAGCGCTACGACTAGCGGGAGGTGGTACGAGCAGTACTTC | CAWSATTSGRWYEQYF
TRBJ1-1 | TRBV5-4 | - | TRBD1 | TGTGCCAGCAGCTTGGTGGGCAGGGGGAGCACTGAAGCTTTCTTT | CASSLVGRGSTEAFF
TRBJ2-1 | TRBV6-4 | - | - | TGTGCCAGCAGTGAACCTGCCGCAGGGCAGTTCTTC | CASSEPAAGQFF
TRBJ1-4 | TRBV4-1 | - | TRBD1 | TGCGCCAGCAGCCAAGATTGGGAAGGGGGCGAAAAACTGTTTTTT | CASSQDWEGGEKLFF